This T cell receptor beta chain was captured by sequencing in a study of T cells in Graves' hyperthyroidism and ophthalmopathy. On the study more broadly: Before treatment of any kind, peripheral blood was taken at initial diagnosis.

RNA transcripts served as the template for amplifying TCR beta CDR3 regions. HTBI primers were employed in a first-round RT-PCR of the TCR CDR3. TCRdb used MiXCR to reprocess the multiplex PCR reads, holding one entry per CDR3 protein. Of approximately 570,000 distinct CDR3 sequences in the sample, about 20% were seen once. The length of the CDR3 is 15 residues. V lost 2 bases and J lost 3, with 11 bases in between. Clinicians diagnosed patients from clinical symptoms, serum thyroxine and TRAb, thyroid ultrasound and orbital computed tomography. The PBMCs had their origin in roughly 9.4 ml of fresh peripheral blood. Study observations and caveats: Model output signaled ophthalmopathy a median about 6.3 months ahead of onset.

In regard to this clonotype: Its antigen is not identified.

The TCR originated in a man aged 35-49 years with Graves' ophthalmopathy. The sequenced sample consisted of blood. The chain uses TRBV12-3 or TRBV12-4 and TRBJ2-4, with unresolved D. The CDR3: CASSLLGLGKNIQYF. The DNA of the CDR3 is TGTGCCAGCAGTTTATTAGGGTTGGGCAAAAACATTCAGTACTTC.